This paragraph covers one T cell receptor (beta chain) sequence. Antigen: not known. The sample comes from a study of T cell responses to AZD1222 COVID-19 vaccine. Study context: Combined were second doses at about 4 or about 12 weeks.

Clones were sequenced by immunoSEQ multiplex PCR, and TCRdb holds only the in-frame ones, with some missing. The table has approximately 160,000 clones, about 93% seen once. Germline V CDR1 and CDR2: MNHGY, SAAAGT. CDR3 size: 16 residues. V was trimmed by 8 bases and J by 9 bases, leaving 23 bases between them. General study points: In all cases, repertoires were sampled only after the peak T cell response. Mapped onto spike, vaccine-associated CD4 TCRs spanned it and were dominant at 160-218 and 743-854. The donor group comprised mostly white British people and more females; the analysis possibly underestimated clonal diversity.

This TCR was sampled from an adult in good health. The sequencing here drew on peripheral blood, taken on day 0 of AZD1222 vaccination. J is TRBJ1-6 and V is TRBV6-8; D is ambiguous. CDR3 loop: CASSGGRRIESSPLHF. The CDR3 DNA is TGTGCCAGCTCTGGTGGGCGACGGATCGAGAGTTCACCCCTCCACTTT.